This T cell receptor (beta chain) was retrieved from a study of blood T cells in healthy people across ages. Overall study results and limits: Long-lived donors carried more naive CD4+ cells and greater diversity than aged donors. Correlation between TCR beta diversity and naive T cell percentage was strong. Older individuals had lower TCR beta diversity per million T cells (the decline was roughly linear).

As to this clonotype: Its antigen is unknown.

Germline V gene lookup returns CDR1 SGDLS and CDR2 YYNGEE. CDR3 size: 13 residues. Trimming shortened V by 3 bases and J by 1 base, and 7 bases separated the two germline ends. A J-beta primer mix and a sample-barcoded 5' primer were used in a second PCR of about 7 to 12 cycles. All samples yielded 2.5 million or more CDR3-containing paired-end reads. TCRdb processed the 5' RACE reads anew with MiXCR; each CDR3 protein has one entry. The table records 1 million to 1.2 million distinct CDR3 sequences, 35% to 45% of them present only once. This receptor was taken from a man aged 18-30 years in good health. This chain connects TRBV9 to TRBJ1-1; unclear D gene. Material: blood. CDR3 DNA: TGTGCCAGCAGCGCCCACACGAACACTGAAGCTTTCTTT. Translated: CASSAHTNTEAFF.